A single T cell receptor beta chain is shown here with its context. The data are from a study of shared clonotypes between healthy human individuals. Across the whole study: Those who served as donors were a couple of women and three men between the ages of 18 and 49.

Genomic DNA, for the unsorted samples, came from tens of millions of PBMCs. The J segment lost 5 bases and the V segment lost 5 bases, leaving 4 bases of the junction unmatched. Germline loops: CDR1 SGHTA, CDR2 FQGTGA. The CDR3 is made up of 13 amino acids. Every subset had its genomic DNA shared out evenly among several immunoSEQ plates. Per the original methods: There were no quality scores in the junction-only immunoSEQ sequences, so filtering differed. Measured with immunoSEQ multiplex PCR; TCRdb has only the in-frame clones, and not every one. The V and J calls and clone size come from that table; D and trimming were worked out from the DNA. The sample lists some 500,000 clones, roughly 85% seen once, with approximately 12% in the top ten.

V is TRBV7-3 and J is TRBJ2-5, with 8 nucleotides matching TRBD1. Sequencing was performed on PBMCs. The receptor was derived from a woman in her thirties or forties in good health. Some clones in this sample may be carry-over from other donors' samples. Here the CDR3 DNA reads TGTGCCAGCAGCGTACAGGGGGAGGAGACCCAGTACTTC. It is translated as CASSVQGEETQYF.